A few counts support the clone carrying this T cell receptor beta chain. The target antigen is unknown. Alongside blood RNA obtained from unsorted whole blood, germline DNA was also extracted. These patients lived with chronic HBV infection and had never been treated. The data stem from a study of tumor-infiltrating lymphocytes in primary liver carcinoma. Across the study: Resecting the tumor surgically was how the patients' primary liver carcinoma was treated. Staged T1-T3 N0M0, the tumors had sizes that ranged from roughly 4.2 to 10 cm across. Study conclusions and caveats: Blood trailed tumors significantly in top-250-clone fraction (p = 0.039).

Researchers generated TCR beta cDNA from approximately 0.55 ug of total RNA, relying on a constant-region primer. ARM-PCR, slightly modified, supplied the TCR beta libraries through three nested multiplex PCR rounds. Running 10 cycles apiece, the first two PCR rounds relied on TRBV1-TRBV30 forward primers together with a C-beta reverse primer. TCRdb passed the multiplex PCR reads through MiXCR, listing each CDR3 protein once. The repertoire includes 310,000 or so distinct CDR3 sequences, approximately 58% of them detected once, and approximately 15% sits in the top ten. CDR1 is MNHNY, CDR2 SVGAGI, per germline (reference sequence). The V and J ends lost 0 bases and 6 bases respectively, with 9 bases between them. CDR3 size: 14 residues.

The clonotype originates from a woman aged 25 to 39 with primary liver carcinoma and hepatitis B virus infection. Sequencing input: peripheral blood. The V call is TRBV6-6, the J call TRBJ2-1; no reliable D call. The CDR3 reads CASSYSISTNEQFF. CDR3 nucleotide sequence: TGTGCCAGCAGTTACTCGATCTCTACCAATGAGCAGTTCTTC.